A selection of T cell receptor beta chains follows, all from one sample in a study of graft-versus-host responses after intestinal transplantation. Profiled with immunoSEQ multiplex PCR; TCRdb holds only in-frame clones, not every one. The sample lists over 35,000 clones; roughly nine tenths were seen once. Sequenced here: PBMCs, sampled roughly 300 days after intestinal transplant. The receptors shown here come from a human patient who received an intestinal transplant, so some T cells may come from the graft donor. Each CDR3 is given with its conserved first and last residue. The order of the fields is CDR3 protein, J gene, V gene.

CDR3: CASSSKGGITDTQYF
J: TRBJ2-3
V: TRBV6-5

CDR3: CASSKAGRDRQETQYF
J: TRBJ2-5
V: TRBV21-1

CDR3: CASSPDGRNQPQHF
J: TRBJ1-5
V: TRBV19

CDR3: CASSVGASGSSGEQYF
J: TRBJ2-7
V: TRBV9

CDR3: CASSLRGLGSGANVLTF
J: TRBJ2-6
V: TRBV7-3

CDR3: CASSQGAGTTDTDTQYF
J: TRBJ2-3
V: TRBV4-1

CDR3: CAWGTSDQETQYF
J: TRBJ2-5
V: TRBV30

CDR3: CASSVGEVPYGYTF
J: TRBJ1-2
V: TRBV9

CDR3: CASSLGGSTGELFF
J: TRBJ2-2
V: TRBV5-1

CDR3: CASSRTGVGANVLTF
J: TRBJ2-6
V: TRBV5-1

CDR3: CASSLSQGAEAFF
J: TRBJ1-1
V: TRBV7-3

CDR3: CASSQAGSSYEQYF
J: TRBJ2-7
V: TRBV18

CDR3: CASSLRLAGGAGELFF
J: TRBJ2-2
V: TRBV7-3

CDR3: CASSLGYEGGLNEQFF
J: TRBJ2-1
V: TRBV13

CDR3: CASSLVGSNHNEQFF
J: TRBJ2-1
V: TRBV5-1

CDR3: CASTSSNQPQHF
J: TRBJ1-5
V: TRBV28

CDR3: CASSEALGGAGGYTF
J: TRBJ1-2
V: TRBV2

CDR3: CASSYADSRYGYTF
J: TRBJ1-2
V: TRBV6-6

CDR3: CASSLGLGGSYEQYF
J: TRBJ2-7
V: TRBV6-5

CDR3: CASSKAGDSYEQYF
J: TRBJ2-7
V: TRBV6-1

CDR3: CASSRPGGEKTQYF
J: TRBJ2-5
V: TRBV4-1

CDR3: CASSFRDSYRLSGNTIYF
J: TRBJ1-3
V: TRBV2

CDR3: CASSYSAGTNEKLFF
J: TRBJ1-4
V: TRBV6-5

CDR3: CATSRGQGEDTEAFF
J: TRBJ1-1
V: TRBV15

CDR3: CASSGWTGLNTEAFF
J: TRBJ1-1
V: TRBV6-5

CDR3: CASSSDEKLFF
J: TRBJ1-4
V: TRBV28

CDR3: CASSSTQGITSGNTIYF
J: TRBJ1-3
V: TRBV18

CDR3: CASSFGLGNTGELFF
J: TRBJ2-2
V: TRBV6-5

CDR3: CASSEGLGGGLSTDTQYF
J: TRBJ2-3
V: TRBV2

CDR3: CASSLEGTGHTEAFF
J: TRBJ1-1
V: TRBV11-2

CDR3: CASSLQGYTEAFF
J: TRBJ1-1
V: TRBV7-2

CDR3: CAISREGAVLVEQYF
J: TRBJ2-7
V: TRBV10-3

CDR3: CASSRGTGGSWPGELFF
J: TRBJ2-2
V: TRBV19

CDR3: CASSYSRNEKLFF
J: TRBJ1-4
V: TRBV6-5

CDR3: CASSLAAGGTGELFF
J: TRBJ2-2
V: TRBV5-4

CDR3: CASSYPAGGGENEQFF
J: TRBJ2-1
V: TRBV6-5

CDR3: CASSPPGQGAGEQYF
J: TRBJ2-7
V: TRBV5-4

CDR3: CASSLGQGKRAQHF
J: TRBJ1-5
V: TRBV5-5

CDR3: CASSLSGDELSTDTQYF
J: TRBJ2-3
V: TRBV4-1

CDR3: CASRGSYEQYF
J: TRBJ2-7
V: TRBV25-1

CDR3: CASSARENIQYF
J: TRBJ2-4
V: TRBV2

CDR3: CASSFRFYSNQPQHF
J: TRBJ1-5
V: TRBV27

CDR3: CASSKGLATTQETQYF
J: TRBJ2-5
V: TRBV6-1

CDR3: CASYQGNNQPQHF
J: TRBJ1-5
V: TRBV6-1

CDR3: CASSVRERSYNEQFF
J: TRBJ2-1
V: TRBV13

CDR3: CASSLRDRVSGYTF
J: TRBJ1-2
V: TRBV28

CDR3: CASTGTGNSPLHF
J: TRBJ1-6
V: TRBV25-1

CDR3: CASSLPDNEQFF
J: TRBJ2-1
V: TRBV11-2

CDR3: CASSHIAGGETQYF
J: TRBJ2-5
V: TRBV6-5